This TCR beta chain was recorded in a study of beta chain features in type 1 diabetes. Investigators reverse transcribed all isolated RNA, so they sequenced expressed TCRB transcripts. This table comes from immunoSEQ multiplex PCR, and its TCRdb copy is limited to in-frame clones, with some not included. The sample includes 150,000 to 180,000 clones, around 8% of them seen just once. Germline CDR1 is SGDLS and CDR2 is YYNGEE. V gave up 0 bases and J gave up 2 bases, with 8 bases separating them. CDR3 length: 14 amino acids. The sample was central memory CD4+ T cells from blood. The chain joins TRBV9 to TRBJ1-2; D remains unclear. This TCR was recovered from a man aged 18 to 29 in good health. The CDR3 loop reads CASSVATRNYGYTF. The CDR3 bases are TGTGCCAGCAGCGTAGCTACGAGGAACTATGGCTACACCTTC. Variable domain in full (rest from reference TRBV9 and TRBJ1-2): DSGVTQTPKHLITATGQRVTLRCSPRSGDLSVYWYQQSLDQGLQFLIQYYNGEERAKGNILERFSAQQFPDLHSELNLSSLELGDSALYFCASSVATRNYGYTFGSGTRLTVV.